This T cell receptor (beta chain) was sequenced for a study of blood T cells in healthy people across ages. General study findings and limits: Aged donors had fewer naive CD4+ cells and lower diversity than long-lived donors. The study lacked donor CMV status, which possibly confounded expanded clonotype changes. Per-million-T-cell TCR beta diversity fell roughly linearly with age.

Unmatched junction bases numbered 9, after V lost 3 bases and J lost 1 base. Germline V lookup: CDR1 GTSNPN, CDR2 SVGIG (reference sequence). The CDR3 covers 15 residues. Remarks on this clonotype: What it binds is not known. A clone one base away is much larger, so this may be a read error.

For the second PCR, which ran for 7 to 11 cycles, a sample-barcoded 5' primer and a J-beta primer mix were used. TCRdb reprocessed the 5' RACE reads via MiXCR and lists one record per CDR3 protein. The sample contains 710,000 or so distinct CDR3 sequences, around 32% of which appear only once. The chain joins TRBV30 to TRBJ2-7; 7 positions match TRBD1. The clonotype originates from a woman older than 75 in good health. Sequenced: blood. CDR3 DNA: TGTGCCTGGAGCCGAGGACAGGATCGGTCCTACGAGCAGTACTTC. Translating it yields CAWSRGQDRSYEQYF. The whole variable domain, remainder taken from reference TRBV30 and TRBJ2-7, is SQTIHQWPATLVQPVGSPLSLECTVEGTSNPNLYWYRQAAGRGLQLLFYSVGIGQISSEVPQNLSASRPQDRQFILSSKKLLLSDSGFYLCAWSRGQDRSYEQYFGPGTRLTVT.